A single sample is the source of the 21 T cell receptor beta chains below, sequenced in a study of T cell responses to AZD1222 COVID-19 vaccine. TCRdb keeps only in-frame clones here, not all; method: immunoSEQ multiplex PCR. The sample has 77,000 or so clones; 75% to 90% are singletons. The material sequenced was peripheral blood, taken on day 0 of AZD1222 vaccination. Every receptor here comes from an adult in good health.

This chain uses TRBV27 with TRBJ2-1, with TRBD2 identical over 9 bases. This CDR3 region has 15 residues. V shed 4 bases, J shed 12 bases, and the junction held 13 bases outside the gene matches. Germline values: CDR1 MNHEY, CDR2 SMNVEV (reference sequence). Here the CDR3 DNA reads TGTGCCAGCAGTTCTTTTCCTAGCGGGGTCCGGGGGCAGTTCTTC. Amino acid sequence: CASSSFPSGVRGQFF.

The CDR3 DNA is TGTGCCAGCAGCCATATACAGGACCGCTATGGCTACACCTTC. Protein sequence: CASSHIQDRYGYTF. The chain carries TRBV7-9 and TRBJ1-2, with D possibly being TRBD1 (5 bases). This CDR3 comprises 14 residues. V was clipped by 5 bases and J by 4 bases, with 14 bases between them. The V gene's germline CDR1 is SEHNR and CDR2 FQNEAQ (reference sequence). The full variable domain, with the rest looked up from reference TRBV7-9 and TRBJ1-2, is DTGVSQNPRHKITKRGQNVTFRCDPISEHNRLYWYRQTLGQGPEFLTYFQNEAQLEKSRLLSDRFSAERPKGSFSTLEIQRTEQGDSAMYLCASSHIQDRYGYTFGSGTRLTVV.

V and J are TRBV11-2 and TRBJ2-3; tentatively, D is TRBD2 (6 bases). The CDR3 is 14 amino acids. Germline loops: CDR1 SGHAT, CDR2 FQNNGV. Between the trimmed V and J ends, which lost 5 bases and 5 bases, there was a span of 14 bases. The DNA of the CDR3 is TGTGCCAGCAGCGTCCAGGAGGAGGGAGATACGCAGTATTTT. Amino acid sequence: CASSVQEEGDTQYF.

J is TRBJ2-1 and V is TRBV9, with D perhaps matching TRBD1 (6 bases). The germline V gene has CDR1 SGDLS and CDR2 YYNGEE. This CDR3 spans 15 amino acids. V was shortened by 4 bases and J by 4 bases, with 15 bases between the two germline ends. CDR3 region: CASSSRQVSYNEQFF. CDR3 in DNA: TGTGCCAGCAGCTCCCGACAGGTTTCATACAATGAGCAGTTCTTC.

The rearrangement uses TRBV12-5 and TRBJ1-1; D ambiguous. V dropped 5 bases and J dropped 1 base, with 5 bases sitting between them. This CDR3 has 12 amino acids. Germline CDR1 is LGHNT and CDR2 is FRNRAP. The CDR3, as DNA: TGTGCTAGTGGTCGAGGGAACACTGAAGCTTTCTTT. Amino acid sequence: CASGRGNTEAFF.

The V gene is TRBV4-1, the J gene TRBJ2-7; TRBD1 or TRBD2 may be the D gene (5 bases each). CDR1 is MGHRA and CDR2 is YSYEKL in the germline V gene. Deletions cut 5 bases from V and 4 bases from J, with 21 bases between. The CDR3 has 16 residues. This CDR3 is CASSYQTTGTGYEQYF. The CDR3 nucleotides are TGCGCCAGCAGCTACCAAACAACCGGGACGGGATACGAGCAGTACTTC.

The chain combines TRBV7-9 with TRBJ2-5; 7 positions match TRBD1. Germline values: CDR1 SEHNR, CDR2 FQNEAQ (reference sequence). This CDR3 has 15 amino acids. Trimming removed 0 bases from V and 2 bases from J; junction bases left unmatched: 3. The CDR3 region has the DNA TGTGCCAGCAGCTTAGCGAGGGACAGACAAGAGACCCAGTACTTC. It is translated as CASSLARDRQETQYF.

V and J are TRBV3-1 (or the pseudogene TRBV3-2) and TRBJ2-1; TRBD2 matches at 9 bases. V shed 0 bases, J shed 8 bases, and the junction held 8 bases outside the gene matches. This CDR3 has 16 residues. CDR1 LGHDT and CDR2 YNNKEL come from the germline V gene (reference sequence). The CDR3 sequence: CASSQDRGRVLDEQFF. The DNA for the CDR3 is TGTGCCAGCAGCCAAGATCGCGGGAGGGTCTTGGATGAGCAGTTCTTC.

This clone was counted only a few times. The V and J genes are TRBV6-5 and TRBJ1-5; no reliable D call. This CDR3 spans 13 amino acids. V dropped 2 bases and J dropped 4 bases, with 6 bases sitting between them. Germline CDR1 reads MNHEY; CDR2 reads SVGAGI. CDR3 sequence reads: CASSYGRNQPQHF. CDR3 in DNA: TGTGCCAGCAGTTACGGGCGAAATCAGCCCCAGCATTTT.

The J gene is TRBJ2-1, the V gene TRBV28, with 7 bases matching TRBD2. Trimming cost V 2 bases and J 5 bases; bases outside gene matches: 6. The CDR3 runs 15 residues. Per germline, CDR1 MDHEN and CDR2 SYDVKM. The CDR3 DNA reads as TGTGCCAGCAGTTTAATGGCTAGCGGCAACAATGAGCAGTTCTTC. Protein sequence: CASSLMASGNNEQFF.

V and J are TRBV6-2 or TRBV6-3 and TRBJ2-1; unclear D gene. The CDR3 loop spans 15 amino acids. The V and J ends lost 4 bases and 4 bases respectively, with 14 bases between them. The germline V gene encodes CDR1 MNHEY and CDR2 SVGEGT. The CDR3 sequence is CASSSPSRPYNEQFF. Here the CDR3 DNA reads TGTGCCAGCAGTTCCCCCAGCCGACCGTACAATGAGCAGTTCTTC.

The chain uses TRBV12-3 or TRBV12-4 and TRBJ1-1; D unclear. V lost 3 bases and J lost 1, with 6 bases in between. The CDR3 has 13 amino acids. For the CDR3, the DNA is TGTGCCAGCAGTTTTTCTGCGAACACTGAAGCTTTCTTT. Its translation: CASSFSANTEAFF.

This rearrangement joins TRBV29-1 to TRBJ2-7; TRBD2 agrees at 7 bases. The J segment lost 6 bases and the V segment lost 5 bases, leaving 16 bases of the junction unmatched. There are 15 residues in the CDR3. Germline V gene lookup returns CDR1 SQVTM and CDR2 ANQGSEA. The CDR3 DNA is TGCAGCGTTCTCGACACCGCGGGAGAATATAGCGAGCAGTACTTC. Protein: CSVLDTAGEYSEQYF.

This chain joins TRBV27 and TRBJ2-3; D might be TRBD2 (5 bases). Trimming took 4 bases from V and 6 from J, leaving 17 bases between them. The CDR3 is made up of 15 amino acids. Per germline, CDR1 MNHEY and CDR2 SMNVEV (reference sequence). The CDR3 protein is CASSSSAVAVDTQYF. CDR3 sequence (DNA): TGTGCCAGCAGTTCATCAGCGGTTGCTGTGGATACGCAGTATTTT.

The chain combines TRBV30 with TRBJ1-2; no clear D gene. The V gene's germline CDR1 is GTSNPN and CDR2 SVGIG (reference sequence). The V gene lost 0 bases and the J gene lost 4 bases, with 12 bases spanning the gap. The CDR3 runs 14 residues. Written as DNA, the CDR3 is TGTGCCTGGAGTGTATCCACGGTGAGCTATGGCTACACCTTC. It translates to CAWSVSTVSYGYTF.

The J gene is TRBJ2-7, the V gene TRBV28, with D perhaps TRBD2 (7 bases). With 2 bases removed from V and 7 bases from J, the gap between germline ends came to 12 bases. In germline, CDR1 is MDHEN, CDR2 SYDVKM. This CDR3 has 13 residues. CDR3 in DNA: TGTGCCAGCAGTTTAGCGGGGGCCGGGGAGCAGTACTTC. Amino acid sequence: CASSLAGAGEQYF.

CDR3 sequence (DNA): TGTGCCAGCAGCAGGAACTACGAGCAGTACTTC. Amino acid sequence: CASSRNYEQYF. The gene calls are TRBV5-6 and TRBJ2-7; D is unclear. The germline V gene has CDR1 SGHDT and CDR2 YYEEEE. The CDR3 consists of 11 residues. V lost 4 bases and J 3 bases, leaving 5 bases between the germline ends. Based on the CDR3 plus reference TRBV5-6 and TRBJ2-7, the full variable domain is DAGVTQSPTHLIKTRGQQVTLRCSPKSGHDTVSWYQQALGQGPQFIFQYYEEEERQRGNFPDRFSGHQFPNYSSELNVNALLLGDSALYLCASSRNYEQYFGPGTRLTVT.

CDR3 sequence (DNA): TGTGCCAGCAGCTTGGGCGGAGGGGCCAGGGGGAGCACTGAAGCTTTCTTT. Its protein is CASSLGGGARGSTEAFF. The genes are TRBV5-4 and TRBJ1-1, with 7 bases that match TRBD1. The CDR3 runs 17 residues. Trimming took 0 bases from V and 4 from J; bases not matched to a gene: 12. Germline V gives CDR1 SGHNT, CDR2 YYREEE (reference sequence).

The J gene is TRBJ2-1, the V gene TRBV27; 8 bases are shared with TRBD1. The V segment lost 0 bases and the J segment 7 bases; nucleotides outside the gene matches: 11. Germline lookup yields CDR1 MNHEY and CDR2 SMNVEV (reference sequence). CDR3 length: 17 amino acids. For the CDR3, the DNA is TGTGCCAGCAGTTTATCCCCAGGGGGCGAAGGTGGGAATGAGCAGTTCTTC. The encoded protein is CASSLSPGGEGGNEQFF.

The chain combines TRBV7-9 with TRBJ2-3; 7 bases map to TRBD1. J lost 6 bases, V lost 6 bases, and 12 bases had no gene match. CDR1 and CDR2 (germline): SEHNR, FQNEAQ (reference sequence). The CDR3 is made up of 15 amino acids. CDR3 bases: TGTGCCAGCAGTCCTTTCGACGACAGGGTTGATACGCAGTATTTT. Translating gives CASSPFDDRVDTQYF.

The CDR3 nucleotides are TGTGCCAGCAGCTTGACGGATAATCAGCCCCAGCATTTT. It specifies CASSLTDNQPQHF. This chain connects TRBV11-2 to TRBJ1-5; D is undetermined. CDR1 SGHAT and CDR2 FQNNGV come from the germline V gene. Trimming took off 3 bases at V and 4 bases at J, with 7 bases between the two ends. This CDR3 contains 13 residues.